This T cell receptor (beta chain) was sequenced during a study of vaccination and CD4 T cells after COVID-19. Overall study context: The convalescents were made up of six males and four females, two of whom were Hispanic. Every participant was given two doses of BNT162b2 or mRNA-1273 vaccine.

This CDR3 has 15 residues. Unmatched junction bases numbered 9, after V lost 8 bases and J lost 8 bases. The germline CDR1 and CDR2 sequences are MNHNS and SASEGT. Sequenced with the Oncomine TCR Beta short-read assay was DNA taken from cultured CD4+ T cells. Using its own MiXCR run on the PCR reads, TCRdb lists one record per CDR3 protein. The data contain about 13,000 distinct CDR3 sequences, 27% of them singletons. As regards this clonotype: Its matching antigen is unknown.

Treatment given: roughly 11-day PBMC culture with coronavirus spike peptide pools or control peptides (ViraFEST assay). T cells were expanded with peptide pools, and expanded clonotypes were identified by TCR sequencing. Alongside about 9.9 IU/ml IL-2 and roughly 10 ug/ml peptide pools, PBMCs were cultured at roughly 2 million per well. The source was CD4+ T cells from blood, cultured in vitro, collected before SARS-CoV-2 vaccination. The chain uses TRBV6-1 and TRBJ2-1; 13 bases match TRBD2. The source is a human donor who received a COVID-19 vaccine. The CDR3 reads CASGKTSGGAHEQFF. CDR3 nucleotides: TGTGCCAGCGGCAAAACTAGCGGGGGGGCCCATGAGCAGTTCTTC.